This is a list of T cell receptor beta chains from one sample in a study of shared clonotypes between healthy human individuals. TCRdb's copy holds only in-frame clones and misses some; the assay was immunoSEQ multiplex PCR. The data contain just over 2,000,000 clones, about 95% of them singletons. What was sequenced was naive CD8+ T cells sorted from blood. These receptors all stem from a man younger than 35 in good health. The CDR3 runs from the conserved cysteine through the conserved F or W. The listing skips clone size in some rows; elsewhere it reads once, few, many or a size class.

>11|-|TRBV14|TRBJ2-7
CASSPSREQYF
>12|few|TRBV6-6|TRBJ1-1
CASSYLETEAFF
>16|-|TRBV6-5|TRBJ2-3
CASSLHRDRPTDTQYF
>14|-|TRBV27|TRBJ2-4
CASSLSQGGNIQYF
>14|-|TRBV19|TRBJ2-7
CASSPRDSNYEQYF
>20|-|TRBV28|TRBJ1-2
CASSSHLAIGEEVSNYGYTF
>10|-|TRBV12-5|TRBJ1-1
CASGATEAFF
>14|-|TRBV6-5|TRBJ2-7
CASSLVAEGYEQYF
>16|-|TRBV6-5|TRBJ2-5
CASSYSPSGNQETQYF
>17|few|TRBV4-3|TRBJ2-1
CASSQVRPNTDYNEQFF
>17|-|TRBV9|TRBJ2-7
CASSVGQTPGLRWEQYF
>16|-|TRBV10-3|TRBJ1-1
CAISESVIGVGSEAFF
>15|-|TRBV5-1|TRBJ2-3
CASSGGTGVLDTQYF
>13|-|TRBV27|TRBJ2-1
CASSLVSGGNRFF
>13|-|TRBV18|TRBJ2-1
CASSPTGSNEQFF
>15|-|TRBV7-9|TRBJ1-1
CASSPLDRLNTEAFF
>12|-|TRBV19|TRBJ1-6
CASSIFGSPLHF
>16|-|TRBV4-1|TRBJ1-6
CASSQASGSYNSPLHF
>14|-|TRBV18|TRBJ2-7
CASSPPEAPYEQYF
>16|-|TRBV11-2|TRBJ2-3
CASSYTGTSGLYTQYF
>15|once|TRBV6-6|TRBJ2-3
CASSYSGVSTDTQYF
>15|-|TRBV6-5|TRBJ2-2
CASSYEGTGTGELFF
>15|-|TRBV7-2|TRBJ2-7
CASSFTGERPGEQYF
>12|-|TRBV13|TRBJ2-5
CASSLQAETQYF
>15|-|TRBV7-2|TRBJ2-7
CASSLDLPATYEQYF
>14|-|TRBV6-5|TRBJ2-7
CASSYGQGAGEQYF
>13|-|TRBV10-1|TRBJ2-7
CASPARESYEQYF
>15|-|TRBV6-1|TRBJ1-1
CASSESLGMNTEAFF
>14|-|TRBV6-5|TRBJ1-4
CASSYTSAGPKLFF
>14|-|TRBV6-5|TRBJ1-3
CASSPTGSGNTIYF
>14|-|TRBV7-8|TRBJ2-5
CASSAEGAQETQYF
>15|-|TRBV27|TRBJ2-1
CASSLDRGGLNEQFF
>15|-|TRBV30|TRBJ2-7
CAWSVSMGGPNEQYF
>16|-|TRBV28|TRBJ2-7
CASSLSPRVGVYEQYF
>12|-|TRBV9|TRBJ2-1
CASSVEGSEQFF
>14|once|TRBV7-6|TRBJ2-7
CASSLAIFGYEQYF
>12|-|TRBV7-9|TRBJ2-1
CASSFWHYEQFF
>17|-|TRBV7-2|TRBJ2-7
CASSSHLGAQTSYEQYF
>14|-|TRBV27|TRBJ1-2
CASSDSTVGYGYTF
>14|-|TRBV15|TRBJ2-4
CATSREGSRNIQYF
>13|-|TRBV7-8|TRBJ2-1
CASSLLPNNEQFF
>15|-|TRBV13|TRBJ2-7
CASRGTGEDPYEQYF
>11|-|TRBV2|TRBJ2-7
CASSVATEQYF
>14|-|TRBV9|TRBJ1-3
CASSDTGLGNTIYF
>15|-|TRBV7-9|TRBJ1-5
CASSLGVDFNQPQHF
>12|-|TRBV28|TRBJ2-7
CASSLRSHEQYF
>16|-|TRBV1|TRBJ1-1
CTSSQDPFDGLSQAFF
>18|-|TRBV21-1|TRBJ1-1
CASSKALAGVQVNTEAFF
>12|-|TRBV7-9|TRBJ1-1
CVSSFGGTEAFF
>14|-|TRBV6-5|TRBJ2-7
CASSPDTPPYEQYF